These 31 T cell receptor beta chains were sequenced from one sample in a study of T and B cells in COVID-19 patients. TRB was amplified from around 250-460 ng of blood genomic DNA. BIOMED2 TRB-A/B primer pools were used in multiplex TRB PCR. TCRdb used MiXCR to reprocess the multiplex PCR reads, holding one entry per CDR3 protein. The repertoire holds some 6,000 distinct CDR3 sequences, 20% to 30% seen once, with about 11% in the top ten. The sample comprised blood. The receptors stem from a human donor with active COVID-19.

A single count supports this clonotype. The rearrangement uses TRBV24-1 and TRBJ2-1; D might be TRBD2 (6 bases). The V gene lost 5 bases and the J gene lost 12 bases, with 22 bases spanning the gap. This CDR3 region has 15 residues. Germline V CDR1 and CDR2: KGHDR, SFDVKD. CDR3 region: CATSVVGSGHVGQFF. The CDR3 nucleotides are TGTGCCACCAGTGTAGTGGGGAGCGGGCACGTCGGGCAGTTCTTC.

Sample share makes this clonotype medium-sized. The CDR3 DNA reads TGTGCCAGCGGTACAGGGGTGGGTGAAGCTTTCTTT. Its protein is CASGTGVGEAFF. The chain recombines TRBV11-1 with TRBJ1-1; 7 bases agree with TRBD1. Trimming cost V 8 bases and J 7 bases; bases outside gene matches: 7. Per the germline V gene, CDR1 is SGHAT and CDR2 is FQDESV (reference sequence). The CDR3 length is 12 residues.

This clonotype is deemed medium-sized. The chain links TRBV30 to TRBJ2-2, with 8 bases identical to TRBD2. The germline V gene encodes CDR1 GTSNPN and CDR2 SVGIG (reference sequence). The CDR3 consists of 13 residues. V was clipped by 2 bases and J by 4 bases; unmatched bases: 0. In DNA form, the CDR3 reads TGTGCCTGGAGTCGGGGGGGCACCGGGGAGCTGTTTTTT. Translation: CAWSRGGTGELFF.

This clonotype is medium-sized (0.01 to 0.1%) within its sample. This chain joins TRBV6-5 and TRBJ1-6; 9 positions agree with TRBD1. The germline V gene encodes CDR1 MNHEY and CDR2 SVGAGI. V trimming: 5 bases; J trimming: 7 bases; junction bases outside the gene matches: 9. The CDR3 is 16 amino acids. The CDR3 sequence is CASSTRTGAGNSPLHF. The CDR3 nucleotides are TGTGCCAGCAGTACCAGGACAGGGGCCGGAAATTCACCCCTCCACTTT.

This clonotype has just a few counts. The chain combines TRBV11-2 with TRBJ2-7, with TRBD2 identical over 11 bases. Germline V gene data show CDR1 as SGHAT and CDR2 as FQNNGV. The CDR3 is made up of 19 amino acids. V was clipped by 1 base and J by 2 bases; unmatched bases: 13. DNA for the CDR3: TGTGCCAGCAGCTTAGTAGGGAGGGGAACTAGCGGGAGCCCCTACGAGCAGTACTTC. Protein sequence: CASSLVGRGTSGSPYEQYF.

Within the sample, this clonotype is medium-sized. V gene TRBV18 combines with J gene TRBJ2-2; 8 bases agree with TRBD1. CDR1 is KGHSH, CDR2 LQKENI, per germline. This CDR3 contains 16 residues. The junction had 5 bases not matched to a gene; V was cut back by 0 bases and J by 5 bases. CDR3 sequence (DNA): TGTGCCAGCTCACCACCCGACACAGGGGGGACCGGGGAGCTGTTTTTT. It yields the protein CASSPPDTGGTGELFF.

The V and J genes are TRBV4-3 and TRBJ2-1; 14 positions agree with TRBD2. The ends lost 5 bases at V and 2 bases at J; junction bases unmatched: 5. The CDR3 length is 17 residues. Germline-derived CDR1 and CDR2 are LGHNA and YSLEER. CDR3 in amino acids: CASSYGTSGGPYNEQFF. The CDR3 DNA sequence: TGCGCCAGCAGCTACGGGACTAGCGGGGGCCCCTACAATGAGCAGTTCTTC.

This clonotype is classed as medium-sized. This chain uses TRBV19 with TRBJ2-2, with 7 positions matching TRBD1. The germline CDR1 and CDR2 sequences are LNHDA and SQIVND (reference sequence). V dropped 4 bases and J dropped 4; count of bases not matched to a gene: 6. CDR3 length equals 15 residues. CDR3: CASSTGQAPTGELFF. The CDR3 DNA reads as TGTGCCAGTAGTACAGGACAGGCCCCCACCGGGGAGCTGTTTTTT.

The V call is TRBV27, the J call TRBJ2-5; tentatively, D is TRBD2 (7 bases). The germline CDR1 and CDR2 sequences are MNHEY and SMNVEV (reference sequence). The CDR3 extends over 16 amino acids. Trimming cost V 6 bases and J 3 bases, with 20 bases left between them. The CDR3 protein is CASRGVGGGGKETQYF. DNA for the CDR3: TGTGCCAGCAGGGGAGTAGGAGGGGGGGGGAAAGAGACCCAGTACTTC.

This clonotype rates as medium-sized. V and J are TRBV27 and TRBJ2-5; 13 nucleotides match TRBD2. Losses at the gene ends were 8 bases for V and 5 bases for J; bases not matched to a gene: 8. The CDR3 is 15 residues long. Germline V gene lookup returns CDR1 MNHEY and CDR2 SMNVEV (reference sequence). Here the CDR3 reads CASSSLAGGLETQYF. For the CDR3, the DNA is TGTGCCAGCTCCTCACTAGCGGGAGGGCTGGAGACCCAGTACTTC.

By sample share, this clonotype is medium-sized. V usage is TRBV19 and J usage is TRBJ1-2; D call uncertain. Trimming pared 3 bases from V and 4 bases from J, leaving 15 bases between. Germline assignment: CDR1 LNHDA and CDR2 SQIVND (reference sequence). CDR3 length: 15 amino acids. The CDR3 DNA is TGTGCCAGTAGTATCTACCTACCCTTGGTCTATGGCTACACCTTC. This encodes CASSIYLPLVYGYTF.

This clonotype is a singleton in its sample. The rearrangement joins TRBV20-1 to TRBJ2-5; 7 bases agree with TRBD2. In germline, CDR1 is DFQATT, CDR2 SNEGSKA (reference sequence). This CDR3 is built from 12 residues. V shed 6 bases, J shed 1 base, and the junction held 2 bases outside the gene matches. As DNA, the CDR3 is TGCAGTGCACTAGCGCCCCAAGAGACCCAGTACTTC. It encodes CSALAPQETQYF.

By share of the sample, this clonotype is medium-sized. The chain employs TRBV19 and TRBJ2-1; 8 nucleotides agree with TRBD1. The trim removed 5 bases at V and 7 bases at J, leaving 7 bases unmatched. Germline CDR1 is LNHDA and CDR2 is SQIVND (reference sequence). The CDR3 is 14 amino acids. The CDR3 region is CASSLTGGFNEQFF. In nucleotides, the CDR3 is TGTGCCAGTAGTTTAACAGGGGGATTTAATGAGCAGTTCTTC.

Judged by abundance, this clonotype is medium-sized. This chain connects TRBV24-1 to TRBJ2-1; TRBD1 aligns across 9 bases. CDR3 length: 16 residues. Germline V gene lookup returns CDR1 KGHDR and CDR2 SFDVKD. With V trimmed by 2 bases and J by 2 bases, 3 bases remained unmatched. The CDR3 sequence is CATSDYGQGTYNEQFF. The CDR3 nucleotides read TGTGCCACCAGTGATTATGGACAGGGGACCTACAATGAGCAGTTCTTC.

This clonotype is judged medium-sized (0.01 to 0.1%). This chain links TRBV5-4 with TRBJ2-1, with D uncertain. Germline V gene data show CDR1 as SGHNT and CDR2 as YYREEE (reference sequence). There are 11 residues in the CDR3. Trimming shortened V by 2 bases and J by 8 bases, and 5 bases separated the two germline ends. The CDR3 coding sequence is TGTGCCAGCAGCTTCTTTGATGAGCAGTTCTTC. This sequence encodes CASSFFDEQFF.

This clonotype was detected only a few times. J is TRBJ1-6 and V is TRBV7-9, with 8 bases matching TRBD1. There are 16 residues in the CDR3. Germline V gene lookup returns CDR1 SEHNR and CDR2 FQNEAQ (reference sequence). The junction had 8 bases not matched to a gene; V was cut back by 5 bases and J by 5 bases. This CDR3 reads CASSREPGQDNSPLHF. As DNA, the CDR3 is TGTGCCAGCAGCCGCGAACCGGGACAGGATAATTCACCCCTCCACTTT. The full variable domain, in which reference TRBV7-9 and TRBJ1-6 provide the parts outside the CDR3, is DTGVSQNPRHKITKRGQNVTFRCDPISEHNRLYWYRQTLGQGPEFLTYFQNEAQLEKSRLLSDRFSAERPKGSFSTLEIQRTEQGDSAMYLCASSREPGQDNSPLHFGNGTRLTVT.

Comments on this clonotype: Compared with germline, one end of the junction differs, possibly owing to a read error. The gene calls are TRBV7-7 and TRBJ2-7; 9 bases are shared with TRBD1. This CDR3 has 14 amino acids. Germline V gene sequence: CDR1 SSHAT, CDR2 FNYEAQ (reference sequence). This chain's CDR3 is CASSPSGTGNEQYF. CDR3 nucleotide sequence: TGTGCTAGCAGCCCCTCCGGGACAGGGAACGAGCAGTACTTC.

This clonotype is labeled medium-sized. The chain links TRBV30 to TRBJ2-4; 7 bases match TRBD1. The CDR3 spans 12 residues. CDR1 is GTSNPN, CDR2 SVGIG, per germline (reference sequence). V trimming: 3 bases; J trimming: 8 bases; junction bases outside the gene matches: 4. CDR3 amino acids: CAWRYDRDIQYF. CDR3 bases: TGTGCCTGGAGATATGACAGGGACATTCAGTACTTC.

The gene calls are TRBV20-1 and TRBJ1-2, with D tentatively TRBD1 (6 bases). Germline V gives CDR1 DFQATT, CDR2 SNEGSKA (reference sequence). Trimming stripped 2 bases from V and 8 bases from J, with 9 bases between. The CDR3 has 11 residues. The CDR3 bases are TGCAGTGCTAGACAGGGGTCAGGCTACACCTTC. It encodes CSARQGSGYTF.

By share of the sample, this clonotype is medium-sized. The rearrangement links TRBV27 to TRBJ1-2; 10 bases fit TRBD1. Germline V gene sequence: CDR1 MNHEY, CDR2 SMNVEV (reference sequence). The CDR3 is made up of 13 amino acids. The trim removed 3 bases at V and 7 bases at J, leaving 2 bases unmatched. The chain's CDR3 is CASSFGTGAGYTF. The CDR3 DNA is TGTGCCAGCAGTTTCGGGACAGGGGCTGGCTACACCTTC.

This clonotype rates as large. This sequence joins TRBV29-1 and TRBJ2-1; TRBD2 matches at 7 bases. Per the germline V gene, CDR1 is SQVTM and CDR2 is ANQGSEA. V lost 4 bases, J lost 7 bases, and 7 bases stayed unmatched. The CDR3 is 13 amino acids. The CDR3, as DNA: TGCAGCGTTGCCCGCGAACTAGCGAATGAGCAGTTCTTC. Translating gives CSVARELANEQFF.

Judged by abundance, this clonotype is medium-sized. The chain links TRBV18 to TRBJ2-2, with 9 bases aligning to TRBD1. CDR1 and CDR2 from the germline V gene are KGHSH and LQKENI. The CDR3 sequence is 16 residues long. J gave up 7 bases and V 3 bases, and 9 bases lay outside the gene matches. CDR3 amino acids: CASSPVGQGSGGELFF. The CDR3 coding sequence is TGTGCCAGCTCACCGGTGGGACAGGGTTCAGGCGGGGAGCTGTTTTTT.

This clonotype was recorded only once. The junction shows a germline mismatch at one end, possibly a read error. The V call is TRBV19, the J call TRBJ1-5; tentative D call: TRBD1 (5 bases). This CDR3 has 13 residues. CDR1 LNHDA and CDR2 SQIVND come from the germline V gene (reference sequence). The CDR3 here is CASIIGESQPQHF. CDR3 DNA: TGTGCCAGTATTATAGGGGAGAGTCAGCCCCAGCATTTT.

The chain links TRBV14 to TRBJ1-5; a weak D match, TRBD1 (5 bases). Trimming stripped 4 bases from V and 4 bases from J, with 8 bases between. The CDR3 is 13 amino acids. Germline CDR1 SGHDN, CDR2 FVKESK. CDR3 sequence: CASSRGGNQPQHF. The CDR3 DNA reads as TGTGCCAGCAGCCGCGGGGGAAATCAGCCCCAGCATTTT.

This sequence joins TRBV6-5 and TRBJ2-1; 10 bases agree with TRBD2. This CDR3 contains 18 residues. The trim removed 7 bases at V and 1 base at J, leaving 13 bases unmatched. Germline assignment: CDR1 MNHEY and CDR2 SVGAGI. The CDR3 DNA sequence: TGTGCCAGCACCACCAGCGGGAGGGTGGGTAAGTCCTACAATGAGCAGTTCTTC. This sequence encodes CASTTSGRVGKSYNEQFF.

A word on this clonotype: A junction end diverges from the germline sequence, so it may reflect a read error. CDR3 DNA: TGTGCCAGCAGCTTAAGCCTGGGAGTCTACAAGCAGTACTTC. This gives the protein CASSLSLGVYKQYF. The V and J genes are TRBV7-9 and TRBJ2-7, with D possibly matching TRBD2 (5 bases). Germline CDR1 reads SEHNR; CDR2 reads FQNEAQ (reference sequence). This CDR3 has 14 residues.

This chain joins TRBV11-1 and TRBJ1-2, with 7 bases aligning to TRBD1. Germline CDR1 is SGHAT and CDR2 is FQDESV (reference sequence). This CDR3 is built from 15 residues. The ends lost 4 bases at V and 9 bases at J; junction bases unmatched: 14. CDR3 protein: CASSSLTGRTGSYTF. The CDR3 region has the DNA TGTGCCAGCAGCTCTCTGACAGGGAGAACTGGCAGCTACACCTTC.

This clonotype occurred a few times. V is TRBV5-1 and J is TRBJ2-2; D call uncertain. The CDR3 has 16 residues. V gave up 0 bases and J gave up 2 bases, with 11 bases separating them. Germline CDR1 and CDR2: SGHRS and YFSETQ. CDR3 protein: CASSLVTSDNTGELFF. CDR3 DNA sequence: TGCGCCAGCAGCTTGGTAACCAGTGATAACACCGGGGAGCTGTTTTTT. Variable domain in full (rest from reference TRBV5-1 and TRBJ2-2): KAGVTQTPRYLIKTRGQQVTLSCSPISGHRSVSWYQQTPGQGLQFLFEYFSETQRNKGNFPGRFSGRQFSNSRSEMNVSTLELGDSALYLCASSLVTSDNTGELFFGEGSRLTVL.

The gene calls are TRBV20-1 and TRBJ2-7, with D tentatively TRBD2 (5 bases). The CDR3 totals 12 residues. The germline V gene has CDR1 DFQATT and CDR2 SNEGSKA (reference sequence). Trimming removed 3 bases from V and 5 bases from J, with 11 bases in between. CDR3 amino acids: CSASREHHEQYF. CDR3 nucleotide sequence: TGCAGTGCTAGTAGGGAGCATCACGAGCAGTACTTC.

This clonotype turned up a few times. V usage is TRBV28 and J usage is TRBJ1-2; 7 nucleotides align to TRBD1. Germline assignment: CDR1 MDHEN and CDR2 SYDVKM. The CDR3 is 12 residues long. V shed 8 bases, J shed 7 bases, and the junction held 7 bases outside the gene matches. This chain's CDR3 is CASDQGVAGYTF. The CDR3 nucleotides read TGTGCCAGCGACCAGGGGGTCGCTGGCTACACCTTC.

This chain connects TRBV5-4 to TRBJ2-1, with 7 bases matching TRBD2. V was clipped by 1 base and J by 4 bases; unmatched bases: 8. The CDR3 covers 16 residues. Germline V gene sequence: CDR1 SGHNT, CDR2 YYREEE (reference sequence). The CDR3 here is CASSLLALAAYNEQFF. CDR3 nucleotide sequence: TGTGCCAGCAGCTTGTTGGCCCTAGCGGCTTACAATGAGCAGTTCTTC.